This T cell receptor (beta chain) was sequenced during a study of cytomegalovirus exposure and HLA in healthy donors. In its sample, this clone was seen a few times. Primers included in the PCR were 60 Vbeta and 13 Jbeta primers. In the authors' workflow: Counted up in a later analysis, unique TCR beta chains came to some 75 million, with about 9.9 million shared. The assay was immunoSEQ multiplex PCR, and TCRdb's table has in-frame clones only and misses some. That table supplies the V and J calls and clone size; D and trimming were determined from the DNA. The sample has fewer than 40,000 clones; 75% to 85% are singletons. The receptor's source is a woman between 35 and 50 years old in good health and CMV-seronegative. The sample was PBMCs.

The CDR3: CASSYLDSSHGYTF. CDR3 nucleotides: TGTGCCAGCAGTTACCTAGACAGTTCCCATGGCTACACCTTC. The V and J genes are TRBV6-6 and TRBJ1-2; D might be TRBD1 (5 bases). Deletions cut 2 bases from V and 6 bases from J, with 13 bases between. Looked up from germline, CDR1 is MNHNY and CDR2 is SVGAGI (reference sequence). The CDR3 contains 14 residues.